Listed below are T cell receptor beta chains from one sample, sequenced in a study of T cells after yellow fever vaccination. TCRdb used MiXCR to reprocess the 5' RACE reads, holding one entry per CDR3 protein. The table records over 110,000 distinct CDR3 sequences, roughly 8% of them present only once. The sample here was CD4+ T cells sorted from PBMCs, taken 5 days after the yellow fever booster vaccination. All receptors come from a man aged 30 to 45 who received the YFV17D yellow fever vaccine. Each CDR3 is given with its conserved first and last residue. The order of the fields is D gene, CDR3 length, J gene, V gene, clone size, CDR3 DNA, CDR3 protein. A D gene is named only where the DNA matches it firmly. Not every row has a clone size; where given, it reads once, few, many or a size class.

. | 13 | TRBJ1-1 | TRBV3-1 | many | TGTGCCAGCAGCCAAGGGAAACGTACTGAAGCTTTCTTT | CASSQGKRTEAFF
. | 13 | TRBJ2-7 | TRBV7-2 | many | TGTGCCAGCAGCGACCGGCAGCTCTACGAGCAGTACTTC | CASSDRQLYEQYF
. | 14 | TRBJ2-7 | TRBV10-2 | many | TGCGCCAGCAGTGAGGGTAAAGGGGTCGACGAGCAGTACTTC | CASSEGKGVDEQYF
. | 16 | TRBJ2-5 | TRBV5-1 | . | TGCGCCAGCGGAGCCCAGGGCGGGGCGCTGGACGAGACCCAGTACTTC | CASGAQGGALDETQYF
TRBD2 | 12 | TRBJ2-5 | TRBV29-1 | many | TGCAGCGCCGAGGCGGGAGAAGAGACCCAGTACTTC | CSAEAGEETQYF
. | 14 | TRBJ2-3 | TRBV20-1 | many | TGCAGTGCTAGCCGCCTAGACTCCGGGGATACGCAGTATTTT | CSASRLDSGDTQYF
. | 15 | TRBJ2-3 | TRBV5-4 | . | TGTGCCAGCAGCTTGGTGATAGCGGACACAGATACGCAGTATTTT | CASSLVIADTDTQYF
. | 14 | TRBJ2-2 | TRBV3-1 | many | TGTGCCAGCATGGACAGGGAGGGCACCGGGGAGCTGTTTTTT | CASMDREGTGELFF
TRBD1 | 13 | TRBJ2-5 | TRBV20-1 | many | TGCAGTGCTATTAAGACAGGGCAAGAGACCCAGTACTTC | CSAIKTGQETQYF
TRBD1 | 14 | TRBJ2-3 | TRBV5-1 | many | TGCGCCAGCAACTTGGGACAGGCCCCAGATACGCAGTATTTT | CASNLGQAPDTQYF
TRBD2 | 17 | TRBJ2-2 | TRBV7-9 | . | TGTGCCACCAGCTCATCCGGGACTAGTGCTAACACCGGGGAGCTGTTTTTT | CATSSSGTSANTGELFF
. | 12 | TRBJ1-5 | TRBV10-2 | . | TGCGCCAGCCTCACAGGGCATCAGCCCCAGCATTTT | CASLTGHQPQHF
TRBD2 | 14 | TRBJ2-5 | TRBV20-1 | many | TGCAGTGCTAGGGGTTTAGCGGGAGTAGAGACCCAGTACTTC | CSARGLAGVETQYF
TRBD1 | 13 | TRBJ2-7 | TRBV7-9 | many | TGTGCCACCAGTTACAGGACAGGCTACGAGCAGTACTTC | CATSYRTGYEQYF
TRBD2 | 22 | TRBJ2-1 | TRBV6-4 | . | TGTGCCAGCAGTACACGGGGACTAGCGGTAGCGCCGCGAGGGCGGATAGTTAATGAGCAGTTCTTC | CASSTRGLAVAPRGRIVNEQFF